The 29 T cell receptor beta chains below come from one sample, sequenced in a study of blood T cell repertoires in COVID-19. Data came from immunoSEQ multiplex PCR; TCRdb stores just in-frame clones and leaves some out. The sample contains around 140,000 clones, approximately 70% of which appear only once. Sequenced input: peripheral blood. The receptors stem from a woman between 65 and 79 years old with acute or convalescent COVID-19.

This clone was observed once. The chain couples TRBV9 to TRBJ2-2; TRBD1 matches 7 bases. CDR3 length: 15 residues. V lost 4 bases, J lost 0 bases, and 3 bases stayed unmatched. Per germline, CDR1 SGDLS and CDR2 YYNGEE. Here the CDR3 DNA reads TGTGCCAGCAGCAAGGGGGCCGCGAACACCGGGGAGCTGTTTTTT. This gives the protein CASSKGAANTGELFF. The entire variable domain, with the rest obtained from reference TRBV9 and TRBJ2-2, is as follows: DSGVTQTPKHLITATGQRVTLRCSPRSGDLSVYWYQQSLDQGLQFLIQYYNGEERAKGNILERFSAQQFPDLHSELNLSSLELGDSALYFCASSKGAANTGELFFGEGSRLTVL.

V usage is TRBV27 and J usage is TRBJ2-3, with D possibly TRBD2 on 6 matching bases. Germline CDR1 reads MNHEY; CDR2 reads SMNVEV (reference sequence). V lost 2 bases and J 1 base, leaving 10 bases between the germline ends. The CDR3 spans 15 residues. CDR3 coding DNA: TGTGCCAGCAGTTTAAAGCGGGCAGGCACAGATACGCAGTATTTT. The encoded protein is CASSLKRAGTDTQYF.

The gene calls are TRBV29-1 and TRBJ1-2; 10 nucleotides align to TRBD1. CDR1 is SQVTM, CDR2 ANQGSEA, per germline. The CDR3 spans 13 residues. Trimming removed 4 bases from V and 5 bases from J; junction bases left unmatched: 4. CDR3 coding DNA: TGCAGCGTTGCTGGACAGGGGGAATATGGCTACACCTTC. Protein product: CSVAGQGEYGYTF. Full variable domain (outside the CDR3, taken from reference TRBV29-1 and TRBJ1-2): SAVISQKPSRDICQRGTSLTIQCQVDSQVTMMFWYRQQPGQSLTLIATANQGSEATYESGFVIDKFPISRPNLTFSTLTVSNMSPEDSSIYLCSVAGQGEYGYTFGSGTRLTVV.

The chain uses TRBV10-3 and TRBJ2-5; 9 bases line up with TRBD1. J was trimmed by 2 bases and V by 0 bases; bases with no gene match: 1. The CDR3 sequence is 15 residues long. In germline, CDR1 is ENHRY, CDR2 SYGVKD. The CDR3: CAISESGQGQETQYF. CDR3 in DNA: TGTGCCATCAGTGAGTCCGGACAGGGGCAAGAGACCCAGTACTTC.

This clone is a singleton in its sample. CDR3: CASSLEQGPYGYTF. CDR3 DNA sequence: TGTGCCAGCAGCTTGGAGCAGGGCCCCTATGGCTACACCTTC. The V call is TRBV5-4, the J call TRBJ1-2; possible D gene TRBD1, 5 bases. The CDR3 is made up of 14 amino acids. Deletions cut 0 bases from V and 4 bases from J, with 10 bases between. Per germline, CDR1 SGHNT and CDR2 YYREEE (reference sequence).

The chain recombines TRBV5-4 with TRBJ2-7; perhaps TRBD2 as D (5 bases). This CDR3 has 15 residues. Germline CDR1 reads SGHNT; CDR2 reads YYREEE (reference sequence). V dropped 1 base and J dropped 4 bases, with 15 bases sitting between them. CDR3 amino acids: CASSLSRVGEYEQYF. The CDR3 DNA is TGTGCCAGCAGCTTGAGTAGGGTTGGGGAGTACGAGCAGTACTTC. Combining the CDR3 with reference TRBV5-4 and TRBJ2-7 gives the whole variable domain ETGVTQSPTHLIKTRGQQVTLRCSSQSGHNTVSWYQQALGQGPQFIFQYYREEENGRGNFPPRFSGLQFPNYSSELNVNALELDDSALYLCASSLSRVGEYEQYFGPGTRLTVT.

This clone showed up just once. The V call is TRBV19, the J call TRBJ1-1; 9 nucleotides match TRBD1. V shed 5 bases and J 2 bases; nucleotides not matched to a gene: 3. This CDR3 has 14 amino acids. In germline, CDR1 is LNHDA, CDR2 SQIVND (reference sequence). In DNA, the CDR3 is TGTGCCAGTAGTTTGGGACAGGGAAACACTGAAGCTTTCTTT. This gives the protein CASSLGQGNTEAFF.

The V and J genes are TRBV28 and TRBJ1-5, with 9 bases aligning to TRBD1. Per the germline V gene, CDR1 is MDHEN and CDR2 is SYDVKM. This CDR3 is built from 16 residues. J lost 0 bases, V lost 5 bases, and 5 bases had no gene match. CDR3 in amino acids: CASSRYRGLSNQPQHF. The DNA for the CDR3 is TGTGCCAGCAGTCGCTACAGGGGGCTTAGCAATCAGCCCCAGCATTTT.

The V call is TRBV18, the J call TRBJ1-1; 9 bases are shared with TRBD1. V lost 3 bases to trimming and J lost 5 bases; unmatched junction nucleotides: 1. CDR1 KGHSH and CDR2 LQKENI come from the germline V gene. CDR3 length: 13 amino acids. As DNA, the CDR3 is TGTGCCAGCTCACCGGGACAGGGTACTGAAGCTTTCTTT. Its protein is CASSPGQGTEAFF.

This clone was observed a handful of times. V and J are TRBV19 and TRBJ2-2; the D gene is possibly TRBD1 (6 bases). V lost 7 bases and J lost 7, with 16 bases in between. This CDR3 has 14 amino acids. Germline V gene data show CDR1 as LNHDA and CDR2 as SQIVND (reference sequence). CDR3 in DNA: TGTGCCAGTATCCCGACAGGCCTAGGCGGGGAGCTGTTTTTT. Amino acid sequence: CASIPTGLGGELFF. Together with reference TRBV19 and TRBJ2-2, the CDR3 gives the full variable domain: DGGITQSPKYLFRKEGQNVTLSCEQNLNHDAMYWYRQDPGQGLRLIYYSQIVNDFQKGDIAEGYSVSREKKESFPLTVTSAQKNPTAFYLCASIPTGLGGELFFGEGSRLTVL.

J is TRBJ1-3 and V is TRBV29-1; no clear D. The germline CDR1 and CDR2 sequences are SQVTM and ANQGSEA. Trimming pared 4 bases from V and 0 bases from J, leaving 4 bases between. The CDR3 has 12 residues. This CDR3 reads CSVGSSGNTIYF. The CDR3 bases are TGCAGCGTTGGGAGCTCTGGAAACACCATATATTTT.

The chain has TRBV10-2 and TRBJ2-7, with 10 bases lining up with TRBD1. The trim removed 3 bases at V and 3 bases at J, leaving 5 bases unmatched. The CDR3 is 15 residues long. Germline V gene sequence: CDR1 WSHSY, CDR2 SAAADI. This CDR3 is CASSDRTGGIYEQYF. CDR3 coding DNA: TGCGCCAGCAGTGATCGGACAGGGGGTATCTACGAGCAGTACTTC.

The chain combines TRBV30 with TRBJ1-3; D gene uncertain. In germline, CDR1 is GTSNPN, CDR2 SVGIG (reference sequence). The CDR3 runs 14 residues. V gave up 3 bases and J gave up 0 bases, with 9 bases separating them. CDR3 sequence (DNA): TGTGCCTGGAGGCTTTCGGGCTCTGGAAACACCATATATTTT. Amino acids: CAWRLSGSGNTIYF.

In this sample, this clone turned up once. J is TRBJ2-7 and V is TRBV7-8; TRBD2 aligns across 10 bases. CDR1 is SGHVS and CDR2 is FQNEAQ in the germline V gene. CDR3 length: 15 residues. The V segment lost 1 base and the J segment 7 bases; nucleotides outside the gene matches: 7. This CDR3 is CASSLGTSGFGEQYF. The CDR3 bases are TGTGCCAGCAGCTTAGGGACTAGCGGTTTTGGGGAGCAGTACTTC.

The genes are TRBV5-1 and TRBJ2-1, with a tentative D call TRBD1 (6 bases). V lost 1 base to trimming and J lost 4 bases, with 12 bases between them. In germline, CDR1 is SGHRS, CDR2 YFSETQ. CDR3 length equals 15 residues. CDR3 loop: CASSLFLGGYNEQFF. The DNA for the CDR3 is TGCGCCAGCAGCTTGTTTCTAGGGGGATACAATGAGCAGTTCTTC.

This clone has more than one count but fewer than ten. CDR3 DNA: TGTGCCAGCAGCTTAGGTGCAGGGATAGAGACCCAGTACTTC. This gives the protein CASSLGAGIETQYF. V is TRBV7-6 and J is TRBJ2-5; maybe TRBD1 (5 bases). Deletions cut 1 base from V and 4 bases from J, with 10 bases between. CDR1 SGHVS and CDR2 FNYEAQ come from the germline V gene. This CDR3 spans 14 amino acids.

A few counts support this clone. The J gene is TRBJ1-5, the V gene TRBV6-5; D remains ambiguous. Germline V gene data show CDR1 as MNHEY and CDR2 as SVGAGI. With 5 bases removed from V and 5 bases from J, the gap between germline ends came to 16 bases. This CDR3 is built from 15 residues. The CDR3 DNA follows: TGTGCCAGCAGTCAGCGCCCCTCAATAGATCAGCCCCAGCATTTT. Translating gives CASSQRPSIDQPQHF.

The V and J genes are TRBV29-1 and TRBJ1-2; perhaps TRBD1 as D (6 bases). Germline V gene data show CDR1 as SQVTM and CDR2 as ANQGSEA. The CDR3 length is 14 residues. The ends were cut back, 3 bases at V and 5 bases at J, with 16 bases in the middle. CDR3 region: CSVDRDTQGYGYTF. Written as DNA, the CDR3 is TGCAGCGTTGATAGGGACACCCAGGGGTATGGCTACACCTTC.

The V and J genes are TRBV12-3 or TRBV12-4 and TRBJ2-3, with D uncertain. The CDR3 is 13 amino acids. V was trimmed by 8 bases and J by 1 base, leaving 10 bases between them. For the CDR3, the DNA is TGTGCCAGCCGCCCCGCGGGCACAGATACGCAGTATTTT. Translating gives CASRPAGTDTQYF.

This sequence joins TRBV30 and TRBJ1-5; no firm D call. Looked up from germline, CDR1 is GTSNPN and CDR2 is SVGIG (reference sequence). Trimming took 0 bases from V and 5 from J, leaving 11 bases between them. The CDR3 runs to 14 residues. The CDR3 protein is CAWSVGWGDQPQHF. CDR3 coding DNA: TGTGCCTGGAGTGTTGGTTGGGGAGATCAGCCCCAGCATTTT.

The chain carries TRBV19 and TRBJ2-5; D not certain. The CDR3 is made up of 16 amino acids. The germline CDR1 and CDR2 sequences are LNHDA and SQIVND (reference sequence). The germline V and J ends were trimmed by 1 base and 4 bases, with 16 bases remaining between them. CDR3 sequence: CASSIGRLGSGETQYF. Written as DNA, the CDR3 is TGTGCCAGTAGTATAGGCCGGTTGGGCAGTGGAGAGACCCAGTACTTC. The whole variable domain, remainder taken from reference TRBV19 and TRBJ2-5, is DGGITQSPKYLFRKEGQNVTLSCEQNLNHDAMYWYRQDPGQGLRLIYYSQIVNDFQKGDIAEGYSVSREKKESFPLTVTSAQKNPTAFYLCASSIGRLGSGETQYFGPGTRLLVL.

This clone showed up just once. The chain couples TRBV5-4 to TRBJ1-6; 8 bases map to TRBD1. The germline gives CDR1 SGHNT, CDR2 YYREEE (reference sequence). The junction had 4 bases not matched to a gene; V was cut back by 1 base and J by 7 bases. There are 15 residues in the CDR3. CDR3 amino acids: CASSLQGARNSPLHF. CDR3 DNA: TGTGCCAGCAGCTTGCAGGGGGCGAGAAATTCACCCCTCCACTTT.

The chain uses TRBV7-2 and TRBJ1-2; perhaps TRBD1 as D (6 bases). CDR1 is SGHTA and CDR2 is FQGNSA in the germline V gene. The CDR3 has 15 amino acids. Deletions cut 4 bases from V and 2 bases from J, with 14 bases between. The CDR3: CASSWGTTGNYGYTF. The CDR3 coding sequence is TGTGCCAGCAGCTGGGGGACGACAGGAAACTATGGCTACACCTTC.

The chain links TRBV19 to TRBJ2-2, with D possibly TRBD2 on 6 matching bases. Germline lookup yields CDR1 LNHDA and CDR2 SQIVND (reference sequence). The CDR3 sequence is 18 residues long. Trimming shortened V by 5 bases and J by 0 bases, and 19 bases separated the two germline ends. In nucleotides, the CDR3 is TGTGCCAGTAGTTATATCGCGGGGAGGACACCGAACACCGGGGAGCTGTTTTTT. This translates into CASSYIAGRTPNTGELFF.

The CDR3 is CASNALGATDEQFF. The CDR3 bases are TGTGCCAGCAACGCTCTAGGGGCCACGGATGAGCAGTTCTTC. The chain carries TRBV6-5 and TRBJ2-1, with D possibly TRBD1 on 5 matching bases. The CDR3 sequence is 14 residues long. V gave up 7 bases and J gave up 8 bases, with 18 bases separating them. The germline V gene encodes CDR1 MNHEY and CDR2 SVGAGI.

V gene TRBV3-1 (or the pseudogene TRBV3-2) combines with J gene TRBJ2-7; 8 positions match TRBD1. The CDR3 runs 13 residues. The ends lost 8 bases at V and 0 bases at J; junction bases unmatched: 3. Per the germline V gene, CDR1 is LGHDT and CDR2 is YNNKEL (reference sequence). CDR3 in DNA: TGTGCCAGCCTGGACAGGGCCTCCTACGAGCAGTACTTC. Amino acids: CASLDRASYEQYF.

The CDR3 nucleotides read TGTGCCAGTAGTAACAGACCATCTAACTATGGCTACACCTTC. Translated: CASSNRPSNYGYTF. The chain uses TRBV19 and TRBJ1-2, with D unresolved. Trimming took 4 bases from V and 0 from J, leaving 9 bases between them. Germline V gives CDR1 LNHDA, CDR2 SQIVND (reference sequence). The CDR3 contains 14 residues.

This chain connects TRBV29-1 to TRBJ1-1; D is ambiguous. V gave up 4 bases and J gave up 5 bases, with 8 bases separating them. Germline V CDR1 and CDR2: SQVTM, ANQGSEA. This CDR3 is built from 11 residues. CDR3 in amino acids: CSVGLTTEAFF. Written as DNA, the CDR3 is TGCAGCGTTGGACTTACAACTGAAGCTTTCTTT.

The chain uses TRBV29-1 and TRBJ2-7; 7 bases are shared with TRBD1. The germline gives CDR1 SQVTM, CDR2 ANQGSEA. This CDR3 comprises 12 residues. Germline trimming cut 6 bases from V and 2 bases from J; bases unmatched to any gene: 4. The DNA for the CDR3 is TGCAGCGTAAACACAGGGGCCTACGAGCAGTACTTC. This gives the protein CSVNTGAYEQYF.